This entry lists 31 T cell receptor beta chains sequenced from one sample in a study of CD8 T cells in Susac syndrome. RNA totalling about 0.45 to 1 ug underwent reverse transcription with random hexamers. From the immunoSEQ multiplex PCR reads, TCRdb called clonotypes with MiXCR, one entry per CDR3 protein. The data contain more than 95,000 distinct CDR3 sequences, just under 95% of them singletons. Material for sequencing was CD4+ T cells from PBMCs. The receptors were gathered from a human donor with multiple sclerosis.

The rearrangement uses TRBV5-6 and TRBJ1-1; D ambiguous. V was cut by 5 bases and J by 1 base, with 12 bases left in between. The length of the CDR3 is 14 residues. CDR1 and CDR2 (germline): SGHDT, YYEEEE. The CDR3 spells CASRAKQPNTEAFF. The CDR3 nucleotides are TGTGCCAGCAGAGCGAAACAGCCGAACACTGAAGCTTTCTTT.

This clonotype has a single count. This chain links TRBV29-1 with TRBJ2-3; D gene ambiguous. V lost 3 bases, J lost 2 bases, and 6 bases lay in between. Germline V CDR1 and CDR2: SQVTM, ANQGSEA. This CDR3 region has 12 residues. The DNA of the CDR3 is TGCAGCGTTGATGGGGTCACAGATACGCAGTATTTT. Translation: CSVDGVTDTQYF.

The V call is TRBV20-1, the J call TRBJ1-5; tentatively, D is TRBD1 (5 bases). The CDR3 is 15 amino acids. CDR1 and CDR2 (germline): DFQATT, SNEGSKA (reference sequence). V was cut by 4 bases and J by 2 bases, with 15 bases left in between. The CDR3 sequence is CSATSGTEGNQPQHF. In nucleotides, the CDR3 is TGCAGTGCTACTTCAGGGACCGAGGGCAATCAGCCCCAGCATTTT.

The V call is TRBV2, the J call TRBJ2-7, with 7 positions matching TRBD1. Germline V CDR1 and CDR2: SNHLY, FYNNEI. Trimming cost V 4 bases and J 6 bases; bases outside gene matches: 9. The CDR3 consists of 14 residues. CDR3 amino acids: CASSVRGGSSEQYF. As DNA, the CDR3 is TGTGCCAGCAGTGTTAGAGGGGGCTCATCCGAGCAGTACTTC.

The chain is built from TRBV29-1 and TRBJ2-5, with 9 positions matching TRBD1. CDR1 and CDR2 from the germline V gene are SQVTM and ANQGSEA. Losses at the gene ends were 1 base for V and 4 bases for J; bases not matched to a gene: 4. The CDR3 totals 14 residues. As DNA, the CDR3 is TGCAGCGTTGAAGCACAGGGGGCAGGAGAGACCCAGTACTTC. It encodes CSVEAQGAGETQYF.

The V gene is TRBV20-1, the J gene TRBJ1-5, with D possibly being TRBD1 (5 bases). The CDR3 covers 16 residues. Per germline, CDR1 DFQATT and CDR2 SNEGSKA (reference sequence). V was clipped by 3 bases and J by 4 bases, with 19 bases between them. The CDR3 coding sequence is TGCAGTGCTAGTTCTCATGGACCGTGGGGGAATCAGCCCCAGCATTTT. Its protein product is CSASSHGPWGNQPQHF.

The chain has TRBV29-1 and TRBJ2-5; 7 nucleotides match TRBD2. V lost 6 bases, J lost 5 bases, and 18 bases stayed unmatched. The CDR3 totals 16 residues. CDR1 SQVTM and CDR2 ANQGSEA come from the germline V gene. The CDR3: CSVVWIRSSRGETQYF. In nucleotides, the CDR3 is TGCAGCGTCGTTTGGATCAGGTCCTCGCGGGGGGAGACCCAGTACTTC.

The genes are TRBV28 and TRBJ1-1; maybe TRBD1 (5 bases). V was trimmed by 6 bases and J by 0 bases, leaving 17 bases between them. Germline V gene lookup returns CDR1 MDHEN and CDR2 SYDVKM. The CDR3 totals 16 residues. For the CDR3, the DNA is TGTGCCAGCAGGAACTCAGGGTTTTCTATGAACACTGAAGCTTTCTTT. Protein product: CASRNSGFSMNTEAFF.

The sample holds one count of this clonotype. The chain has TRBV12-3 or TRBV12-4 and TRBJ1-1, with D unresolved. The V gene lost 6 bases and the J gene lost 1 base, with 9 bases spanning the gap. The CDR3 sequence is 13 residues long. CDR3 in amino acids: CASRFSWNTEAFF. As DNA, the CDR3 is TGTGCCAGCAGATTTTCATGGAACACTGAAGCTTTCTTT.

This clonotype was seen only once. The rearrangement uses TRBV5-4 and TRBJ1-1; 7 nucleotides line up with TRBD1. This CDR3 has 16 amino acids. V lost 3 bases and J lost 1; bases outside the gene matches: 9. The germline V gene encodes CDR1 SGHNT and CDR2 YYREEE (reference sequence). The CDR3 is CASSSSVGQRNTEAFF. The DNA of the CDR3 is TGTGCCAGCAGCTCCTCCGTGGGACAGCGGAACACTGAAGCTTTCTTT.

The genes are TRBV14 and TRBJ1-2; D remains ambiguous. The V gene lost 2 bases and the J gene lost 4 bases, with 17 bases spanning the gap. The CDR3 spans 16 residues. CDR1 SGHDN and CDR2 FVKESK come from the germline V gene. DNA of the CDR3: TGTGCCAGCAGCCAATCATTCGGGGAAGAAGTCTATGGCTACACCTTC. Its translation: CASSQSFGEEVYGYTF.

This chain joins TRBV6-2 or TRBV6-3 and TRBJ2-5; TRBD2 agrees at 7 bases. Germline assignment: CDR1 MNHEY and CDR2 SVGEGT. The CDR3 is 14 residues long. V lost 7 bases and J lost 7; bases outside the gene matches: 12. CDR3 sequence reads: CASKKTGLGVTQYF. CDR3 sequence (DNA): TGTGCCAGCAAGAAAACCGGACTAGGCGTGACCCAGTACTTC.

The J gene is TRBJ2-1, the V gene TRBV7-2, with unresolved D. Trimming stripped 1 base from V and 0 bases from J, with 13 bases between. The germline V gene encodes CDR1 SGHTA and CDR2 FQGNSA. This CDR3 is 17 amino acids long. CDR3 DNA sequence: TGTGCCAGCAGCTTAGTGGGCACCCGACGCTCCTACAATGAGCAGTTCTTC. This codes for CASSLVGTRRSYNEQFF.

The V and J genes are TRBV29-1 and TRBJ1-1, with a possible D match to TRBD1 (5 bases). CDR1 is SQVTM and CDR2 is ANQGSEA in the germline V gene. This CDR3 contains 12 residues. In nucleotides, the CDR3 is TGCAGTGCCGGGACTAGAGGGACTGAAGCTTTCTTT. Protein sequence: CSAGTRGTEAFF.

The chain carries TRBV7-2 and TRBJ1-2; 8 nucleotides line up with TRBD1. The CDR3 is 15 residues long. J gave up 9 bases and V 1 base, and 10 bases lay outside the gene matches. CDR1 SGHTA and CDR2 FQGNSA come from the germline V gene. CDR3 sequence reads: CASSLEWTGLGSYTF. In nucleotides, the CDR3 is TGTGCCAGCAGCTTAGAGTGGACAGGGCTTGGCAGCTACACCTTC.

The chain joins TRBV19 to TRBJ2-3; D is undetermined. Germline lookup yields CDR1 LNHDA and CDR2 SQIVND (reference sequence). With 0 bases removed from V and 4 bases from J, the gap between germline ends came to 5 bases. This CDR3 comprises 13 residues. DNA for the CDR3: TGTGCCAGTAGTATAGATCGACCAGATACGCAGTATTTT. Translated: CASSIDRPDTQYF.

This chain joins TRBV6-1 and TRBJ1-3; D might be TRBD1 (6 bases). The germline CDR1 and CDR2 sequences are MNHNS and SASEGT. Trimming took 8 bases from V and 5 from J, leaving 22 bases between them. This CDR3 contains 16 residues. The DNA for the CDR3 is TGTGCCAGCTTTCCAGCTGGGGGGGCTCTGAGAAACACCATATATTTT. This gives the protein CASFPAGGALRNTIYF.

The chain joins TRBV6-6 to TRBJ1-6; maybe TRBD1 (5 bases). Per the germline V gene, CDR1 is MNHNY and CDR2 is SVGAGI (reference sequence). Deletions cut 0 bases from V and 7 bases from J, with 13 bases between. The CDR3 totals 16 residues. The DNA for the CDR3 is TGTGCCAGCAGTTACTCGTCGGGGGTCGGAAATTCACCCCTCCACTTT. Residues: CASSYSSGVGNSPLHF.

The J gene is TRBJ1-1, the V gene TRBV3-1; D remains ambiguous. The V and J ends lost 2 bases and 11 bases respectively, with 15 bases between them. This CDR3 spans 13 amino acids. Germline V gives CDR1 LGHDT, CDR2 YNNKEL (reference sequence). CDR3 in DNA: TGTGCCAGCAGCCAAAGGGCTTCCCCCCGGGCTTTCTTT. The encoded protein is CASSQRASPRAFF.

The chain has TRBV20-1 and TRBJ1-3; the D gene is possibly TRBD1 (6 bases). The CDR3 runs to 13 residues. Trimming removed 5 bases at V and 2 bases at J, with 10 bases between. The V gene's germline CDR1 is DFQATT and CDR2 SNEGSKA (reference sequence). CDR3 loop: CSAFTGTGNTIYF. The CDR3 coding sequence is TGCAGTGCTTTCACAGGGACTGGAAACACCATATATTTT.

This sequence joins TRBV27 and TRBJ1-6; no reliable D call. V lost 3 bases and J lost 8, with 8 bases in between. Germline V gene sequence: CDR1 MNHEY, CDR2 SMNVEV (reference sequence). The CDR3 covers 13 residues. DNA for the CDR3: TGTGCCAGCAGTTTGAGCCCTTATTCACCCCTCCACTTT. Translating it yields CASSLSPYSPLHF.

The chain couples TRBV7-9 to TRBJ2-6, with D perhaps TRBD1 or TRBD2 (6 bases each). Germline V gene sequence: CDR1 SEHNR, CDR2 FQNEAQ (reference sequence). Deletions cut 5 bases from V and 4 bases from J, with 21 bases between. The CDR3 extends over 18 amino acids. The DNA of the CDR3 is TGTGCCAGCAGCCGAAAACAGGGAGGTGTGTGGGGGGCCAACGTCCTGACTTTC. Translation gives CASSRKQGGVWGANVLTF. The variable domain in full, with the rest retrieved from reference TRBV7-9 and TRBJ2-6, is DTGVSQNPRHKITKRGQNVTFRCDPISEHNRLYWYRQTLGQGPEFLTYFQNEAQLEKSRLLSDRFSAERPKGSFSTLEIQRTEQGDSAMYLCASSRKQGGVWGANVLTFGAGSRLTVL.

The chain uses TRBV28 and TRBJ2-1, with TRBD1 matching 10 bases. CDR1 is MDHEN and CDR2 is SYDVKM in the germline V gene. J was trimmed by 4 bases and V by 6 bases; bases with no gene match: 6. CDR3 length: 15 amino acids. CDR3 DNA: TGTGCCAGCAGAGCCGGGACAGGGGATTACAATGAGCAGTTCTTC. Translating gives CASRAGTGDYNEQFF.

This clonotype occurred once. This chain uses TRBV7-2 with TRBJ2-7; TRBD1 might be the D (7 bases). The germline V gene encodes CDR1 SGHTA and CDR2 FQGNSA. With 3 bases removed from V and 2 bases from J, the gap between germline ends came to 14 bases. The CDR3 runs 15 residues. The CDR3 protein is CASSFQGGPTYEQYF. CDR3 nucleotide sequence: TGTGCCAGCAGCTTCCAGGGGGGTCCCACCTACGAGCAGTACTTC.

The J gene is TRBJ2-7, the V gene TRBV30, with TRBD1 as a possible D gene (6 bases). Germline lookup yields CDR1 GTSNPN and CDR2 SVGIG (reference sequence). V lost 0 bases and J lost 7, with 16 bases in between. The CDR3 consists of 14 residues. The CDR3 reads CAWSVKGTTLEQYF. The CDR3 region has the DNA TGTGCCTGGAGTGTAAAGGGGACAACGTTAGAGCAGTACTTC.

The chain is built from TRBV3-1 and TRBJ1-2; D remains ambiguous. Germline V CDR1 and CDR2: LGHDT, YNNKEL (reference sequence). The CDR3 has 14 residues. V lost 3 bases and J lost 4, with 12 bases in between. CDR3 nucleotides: TGTGCCAGCAGCCAGCGTCAACTGGCCTATGGCTACACCTTC. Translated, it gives CASSQRQLAYGYTF.

DNA for the CDR3: TGCAGTGCCGCAACAGGGGTAGGCAATCAGCCCCAGCATTTT. This codes for CSAATGVGNQPQHF. The gene calls are TRBV20-1 and TRBJ1-5; 7 bases agree with TRBD1. The CDR3 is 14 residues long. Germline CDR1 reads DFQATT; CDR2 reads SNEGSKA (reference sequence). Trimming removed 6 bases from V and 2 bases from J; junction bases left unmatched: 7.

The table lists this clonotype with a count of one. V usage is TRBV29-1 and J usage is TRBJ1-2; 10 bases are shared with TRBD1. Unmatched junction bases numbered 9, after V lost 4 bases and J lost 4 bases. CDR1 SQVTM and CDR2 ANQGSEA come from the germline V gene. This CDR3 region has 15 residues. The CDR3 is CSVAPGTGAPYGYTF. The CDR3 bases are TGCAGCGTTGCCCCTGGGACAGGGGCTCCCTATGGCTACACCTTC.

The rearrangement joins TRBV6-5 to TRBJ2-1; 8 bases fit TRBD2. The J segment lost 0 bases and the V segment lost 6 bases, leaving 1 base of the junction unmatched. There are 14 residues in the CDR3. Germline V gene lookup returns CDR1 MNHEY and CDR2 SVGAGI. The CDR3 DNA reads TGTGCCAGCAGGAGCGGGGGCTCCTACAATGAGCAGTTCTTC. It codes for CASRSGGSYNEQFF.

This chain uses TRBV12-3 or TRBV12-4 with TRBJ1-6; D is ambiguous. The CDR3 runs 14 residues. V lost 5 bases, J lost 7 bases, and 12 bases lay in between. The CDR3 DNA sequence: TGTGCCAGCAGTCTTACCCTAGGGAATTCACCCCTCCACTTT. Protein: CASSLTLGNSPLHF.

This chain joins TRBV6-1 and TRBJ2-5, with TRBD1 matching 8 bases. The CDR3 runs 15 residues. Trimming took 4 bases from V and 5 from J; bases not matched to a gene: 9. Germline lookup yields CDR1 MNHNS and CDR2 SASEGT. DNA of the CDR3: TGTGCCAGCAGTGGACAGGGGAGATCGTGGGAGACCCAGTACTTC. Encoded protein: CASSGQGRSWETQYF.